These 6 T cell receptor beta chains share one sample of origin, sequenced in a study of blood T cell repertoires in COVID-19. The data were produced by immunoSEQ multiplex PCR, yet TCRdb's version contains in-frame clones alone and is incomplete. This table holds 200,000 to 250,000 clones, 80% to 90% found once. Specimen: peripheral blood. Receptors originate from a man aged 45-65 years with acute or convalescent COVID-19.

This sequence joins TRBV7-2 and TRBJ1-1; D gene uncertain. Trimming pared 3 bases from V and 11 bases from J, leaving 4 bases between. The germline gives CDR1 SGHTA, CDR2 FQGNSA. This CDR3 spans 9 amino acids. CDR3 residues: CASSFFAFF. The CDR3 nucleotides are TGTGCCAGCAGCTTCTTTGCTTTCTTT. The whole variable domain, filled in from reference TRBV7-2 and TRBJ1-1, reads GAGVSQSPSNKVTEKGKDVELRCDPISGHTALYWYRQSLGQGLEFLIYFQGNSAPDKSGLPSDRFSAERTGGSVSTLTIQRTQQEDSAVYLCASSFFAFFGQGTRLTVV.

The V and J genes are TRBV2 and TRBJ1-5, with D tentatively TRBD1 (5 bases). Trimming took 6 bases from V and 6 from J, leaving 24 bases between them. The length of the CDR3 is 17 residues. Per the germline V gene, CDR1 is SNHLY and CDR2 is FYNNEI. The CDR3 reads CASSTQSGVGGRQPQHF. The CDR3, as DNA: TGTGCCAGCAGCACCCAATCGGGGGTGGGGGGACGTCAGCCCCAGCATTTT.

This chain connects TRBV24-1 to TRBJ2-3; tentative D call: TRBD2 (6 bases). Germline V gene lookup returns CDR1 KGHDR and CDR2 SFDVKD. The CDR3 spans 13 residues. Trimming removed 12 bases at V and 0 bases at J, with 12 bases between. In DNA form, the CDR3 reads TGTGCCGTCGGGACTGAAAGCACAGATACGCAGTATTTT. This gives the protein CAVGTESTDTQYF.

The rearrangement links TRBV9 to TRBJ1-5; D perhaps matches TRBD1 (5 bases). The germline V gene encodes CDR1 SGDLS and CDR2 YYNGEE. Between the trimmed V and J ends, which lost 4 bases and 5 bases, there was a span of 13 bases. The CDR3 has 14 amino acids. The chain's CDR3 is CASSSHWGDQPQHF. The CDR3 region has the DNA TGTGCCAGCAGCTCCCACTGGGGGGATCAGCCCCAGCATTTT.

The V gene is TRBV2, the J gene TRBJ1-2; weak D call: TRBD1 (5 bases). V was shortened by 6 bases and J by 2 bases, with 22 bases between the two germline ends. Germline V lookup: CDR1 SNHLY, CDR2 FYNNEI. The CDR3 has 17 amino acids. The CDR3 sequence: CASSGQQDLDRNYGYTF. The CDR3 region has the DNA TGTGCCAGCAGCGGGCAGCAGGACCTAGACAGAAACTATGGCTACACCTTC.

CDR3 sequence (DNA): TGTGCCAGCAGTTACTCGATGGCGGGGAATCAGCCCCAGCATTTT. It yields the protein CASSYSMAGNQPQHF. The chain couples TRBV6-5 to TRBJ1-5; D remains ambiguous. The CDR3 consists of 15 residues. The germline V gene encodes CDR1 MNHEY and CDR2 SVGAGI. Trimming took off 0 bases at V and 4 bases at J, with 10 bases between the two ends.